This TCR beta chain is from a study of T cell responses to AZD1222 COVID-19 vaccine. Overall study context: Second doses that came at about 4 or about 12 weeks were put together. The study, taken as a whole, reports: Without day 14 samples, only post-peak T cell repertoires were studied.

Assay used: immunoSEQ multiplex PCR; TCRdb lists only in-frame clones, some missing. The sample lists approximately 150,000 clones, 92% occurring once. Germline V lookup: CDR1 LGHDT, CDR2 YNNKEL (reference sequence). V lost 4 bases, J lost 2 bases, and 8 bases lay in between. The CDR3 runs 14 residues. With respect to this clone: Its antigen is not identified.

The TCR originated in an adult in good health. The specimen comprised peripheral blood, sampled on day 0 of AZD1222 vaccination. The chain recombines TRBV3-1 (or the pseudogene TRBV3-2) with TRBJ2-2; D could derive from TRBD1 or TRBD2 (5 bases each). DNA of the CDR3: TGTGCCAGCAGCCGGGGGTCCAACACCGGGGAGCTGTTTTTT. Translating it yields CASSRGSNTGELFF.